This entry lists 4 T cell receptor beta chains sequenced from one sample in a study of early T cells in non-severe SARS-CoV-2 infection. TCRdb re-called the 5' RACE reads through MiXCR, storing one row per CDR3 protein. Found here are roughly 120,000 distinct CDR3 sequences, 15% of them singletons; the top ten hold around a fifth. Sequencing input: whole blood. Source of these receptors: an adult who was a healthcare worker with PCR-confirmed SARS-CoV-2 infection or an uninfected control (not recorded which).

The chain couples TRBV7-8 to TRBJ2-3; possibly TRBD1 for D (6 bases). Germline CDR1 is SGHVS and CDR2 is FQNEAQ. V was clipped by 2 bases and J by 0 bases, with 9 bases between them. The CDR3 has 15 amino acids. CDR3 amino acids: CASSLNRASTDTQYF. The CDR3 bases are TGTGCCAGCAGCTTAAACAGGGCTAGCACAGATACGCAGTATTTT. The full variable domain, with the rest looked up from reference TRBV7-8 and TRBJ2-3, is GAGVSQSPRYKVAKRGQDVALRCDPISGHVSLFWYQQALGQGPEFLTYFQNEAQLDKSGLPSDRFFAERPEGSVSTLKIQRTQQEDSAVYLCASSLNRASTDTQYFGPGTRLTVL.

V is TRBV7-8 and J is TRBJ2-5; 8 positions agree with TRBD2. In germline, CDR1 is SGHVS, CDR2 FQNEAQ. Losses at the gene ends were 2 bases for V and 2 bases for J; bases not matched to a gene: 4. The CDR3 is 15 residues long. The CDR3 DNA is TGTGCCAGCAGCTTACCGGGACTAGAGCAAGAGACCCAGTACTTC. Amino acid sequence: CASSLPGLEQETQYF. Variable domain in full (rest from reference TRBV7-8 and TRBJ2-5): GAGVSQSPRYKVAKRGQDVALRCDPISGHVSLFWYQQALGQGPEFLTYFQNEAQLDKSGLPSDRFFAERPEGSVSTLKIQRTQQEDSAVYLCASSLPGLEQETQYFGPGTRLLVL.

This chain joins TRBV13 and TRBJ1-6; D call uncertain. This CDR3 comprises 14 residues. Trimming took 3 bases from V and 10 from J, leaving 13 bases between them. CDR1 and CDR2 from the germline V gene are PRHDT and FYEKMQ (reference sequence). The CDR3: CASSFRQAGSPLHF. DNA for the CDR3: TGTGCCAGCAGCTTCCGGCAGGCGGGATCACCCCTCCACTTT.

The chain couples TRBV30 to TRBJ1-5; D may be TRBD1 (6 bases). V lost 0 bases, J lost 6 bases, and 18 bases lay in between. Germline V gene sequence: CDR1 GTSNPN, CDR2 SVGIG (reference sequence). This CDR3 comprises 16 residues. The CDR3 spells CAWSVRGRGLVQPQHF. DNA of the CDR3: TGTGCCTGGAGTGTAAGGGGCAGGGGACTTGTTCAGCCCCAGCATTTT.